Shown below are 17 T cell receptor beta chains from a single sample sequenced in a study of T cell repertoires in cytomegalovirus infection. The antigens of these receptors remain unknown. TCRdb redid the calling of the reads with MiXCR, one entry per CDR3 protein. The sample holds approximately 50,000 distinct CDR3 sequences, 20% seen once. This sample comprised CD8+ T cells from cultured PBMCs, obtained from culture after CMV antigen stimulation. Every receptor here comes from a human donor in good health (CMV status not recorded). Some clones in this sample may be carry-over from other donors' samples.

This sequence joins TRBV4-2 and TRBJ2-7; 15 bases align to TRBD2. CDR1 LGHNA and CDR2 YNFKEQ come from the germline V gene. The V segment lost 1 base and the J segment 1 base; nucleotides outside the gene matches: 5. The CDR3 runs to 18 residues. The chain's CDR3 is CASSQVGTSGGRSYEQYF. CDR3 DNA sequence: TGTGCCAGCAGCCAAGTTGGGACTAGCGGGGGGCGATCCTACGAGCAGTACTTC.

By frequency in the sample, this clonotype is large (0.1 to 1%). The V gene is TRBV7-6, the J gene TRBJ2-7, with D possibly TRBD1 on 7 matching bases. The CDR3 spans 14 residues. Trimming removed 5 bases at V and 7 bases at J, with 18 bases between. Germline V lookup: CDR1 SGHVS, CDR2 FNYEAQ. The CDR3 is CASSERQGRGEQYF. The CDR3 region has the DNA TGTGCCAGCAGCGAAAGACAGGGCCGGGGGGAGCAGTACTTC.

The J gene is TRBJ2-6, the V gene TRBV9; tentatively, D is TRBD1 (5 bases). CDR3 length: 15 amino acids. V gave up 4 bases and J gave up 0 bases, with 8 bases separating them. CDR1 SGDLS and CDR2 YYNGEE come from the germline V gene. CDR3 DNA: TGTGCCAGCAGCCCAGACAGCTCTGGGGCCAACGTCCTGACTTTC. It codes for CASSPDSSGANVLTF.

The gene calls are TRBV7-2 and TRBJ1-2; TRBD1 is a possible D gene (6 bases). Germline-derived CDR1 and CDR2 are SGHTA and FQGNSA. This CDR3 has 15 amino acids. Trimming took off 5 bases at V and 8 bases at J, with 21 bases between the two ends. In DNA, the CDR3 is TGTGCCAGCAGCCCACTTCGGGACACGGGTTTCGGCTACACCTTC. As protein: CASSPLRDTGFGYTF. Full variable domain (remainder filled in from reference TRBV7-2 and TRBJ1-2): GAGVSQSPSNKVTEKGKDVELRCDPISGHTALYWYRQSLGQGLEFLIYFQGNSAPDKSGLPSDRFSAERTGGSVSTLTIQRTQQEDSAVYLCASSPLRDTGFGYTFGSGTRLTVV.

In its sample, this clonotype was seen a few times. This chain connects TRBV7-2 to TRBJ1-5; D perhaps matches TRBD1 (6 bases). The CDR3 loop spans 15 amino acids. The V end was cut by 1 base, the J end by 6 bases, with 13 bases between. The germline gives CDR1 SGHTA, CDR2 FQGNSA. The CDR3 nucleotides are TGTGCCAGCAGCTTAGAGCGGGGGCCCGGTCAGCCCCAGCATTTT. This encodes CASSLERGPGQPQHF.

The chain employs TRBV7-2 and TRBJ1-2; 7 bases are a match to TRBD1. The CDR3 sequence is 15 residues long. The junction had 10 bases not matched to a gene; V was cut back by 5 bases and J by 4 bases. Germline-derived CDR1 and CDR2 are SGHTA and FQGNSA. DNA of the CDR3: TGTGCCAGCAGCCCAATATCGGGACAGATCTATGGCTACACCTTC. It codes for CASSPISGQIYGYTF.

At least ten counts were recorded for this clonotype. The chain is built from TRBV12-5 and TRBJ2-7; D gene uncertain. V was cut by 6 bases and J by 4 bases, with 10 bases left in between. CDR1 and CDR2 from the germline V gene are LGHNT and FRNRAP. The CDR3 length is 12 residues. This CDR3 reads CASGDTPYEQYF. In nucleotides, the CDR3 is TGTGCTAGTGGGGATACGCCGTACGAGCAGTACTTC.

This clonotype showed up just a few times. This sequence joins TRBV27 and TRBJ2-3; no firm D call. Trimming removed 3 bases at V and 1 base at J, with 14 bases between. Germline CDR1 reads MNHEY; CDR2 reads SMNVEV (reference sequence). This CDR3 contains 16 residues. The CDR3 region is CASSFRPFGGTDTQYF. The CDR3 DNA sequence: TGTGCCAGCAGTTTTCGGCCCTTCGGTGGCACAGATACGCAGTATTTT.

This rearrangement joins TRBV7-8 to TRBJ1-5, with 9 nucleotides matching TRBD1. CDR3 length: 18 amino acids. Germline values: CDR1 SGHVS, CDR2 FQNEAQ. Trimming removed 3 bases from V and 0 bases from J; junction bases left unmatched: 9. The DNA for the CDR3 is TGTGCCAGCAGCTTCCGCAGGACAGGGGAAAATAGCAATCAGCCCCAGCATTTT. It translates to CASSFRRTGENSNQPQHF.

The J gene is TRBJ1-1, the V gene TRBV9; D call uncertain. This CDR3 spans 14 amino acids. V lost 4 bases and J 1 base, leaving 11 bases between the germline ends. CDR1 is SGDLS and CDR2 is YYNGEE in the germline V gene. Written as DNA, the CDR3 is TGTGCCAGCAGCCCCCACGGCGGGAACACTGAAGCTTTCTTT. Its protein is CASSPHGGNTEAFF.

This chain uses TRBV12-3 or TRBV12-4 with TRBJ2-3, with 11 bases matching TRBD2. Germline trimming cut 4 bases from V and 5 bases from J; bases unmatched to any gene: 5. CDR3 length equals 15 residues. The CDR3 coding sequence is TGTGCCAGCAGTTCTAGCGGGGGGACAGGAGATACGCAGTATTTT. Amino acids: CASSSSGGTGDTQYF.

The CDR3, as DNA: TGTGCCAGCAGCTTAGGCCGGAGGCTAGCGGGAGGAACTGGGGCCAACGTCCTGACTTTC. As protein: CASSLGRRLAGGTGANVLTF. This chain joins TRBV13 and TRBJ2-6; 11 bases map to TRBD2. The CDR3 contains 20 residues. Germline CDR1 and CDR2: PRHDT and FYEKMQ (reference sequence). The ends lost 0 bases at V and 2 bases at J; junction bases unmatched: 9.

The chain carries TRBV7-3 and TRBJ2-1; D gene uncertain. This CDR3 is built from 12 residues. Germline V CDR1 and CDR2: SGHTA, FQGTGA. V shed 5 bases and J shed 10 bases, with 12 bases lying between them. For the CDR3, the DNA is TGTGCCAGCAGCCAAAACAGAGACGAGCAGTTCTTC. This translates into CASSQNRDEQFF.

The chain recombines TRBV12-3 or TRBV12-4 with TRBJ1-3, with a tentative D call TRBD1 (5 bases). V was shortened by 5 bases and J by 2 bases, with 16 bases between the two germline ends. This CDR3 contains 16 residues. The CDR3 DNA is TGTGCCAGCAGTCCACCCAGGGCGGCCACTGGAAACACCATATATTTT. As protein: CASSPPRAATGNTIYF.

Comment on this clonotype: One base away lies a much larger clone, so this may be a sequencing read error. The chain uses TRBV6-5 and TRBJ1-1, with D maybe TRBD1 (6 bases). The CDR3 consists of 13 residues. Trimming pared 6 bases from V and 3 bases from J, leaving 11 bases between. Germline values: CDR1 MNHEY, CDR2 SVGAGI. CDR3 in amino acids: CASSPGQYTEAFF. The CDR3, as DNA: TGTGCCAGCAGCCCCGGACAGTACACTGAAGCTTTCTTT.

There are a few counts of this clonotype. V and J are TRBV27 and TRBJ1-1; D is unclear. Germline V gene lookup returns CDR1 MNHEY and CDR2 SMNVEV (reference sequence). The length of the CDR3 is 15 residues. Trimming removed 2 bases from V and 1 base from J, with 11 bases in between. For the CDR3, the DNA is TGTGCCAGCAGTTTAATGGGGTTAACGAACACTGAAGCTTTCTTT. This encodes CASSLMGLTNTEAFF.

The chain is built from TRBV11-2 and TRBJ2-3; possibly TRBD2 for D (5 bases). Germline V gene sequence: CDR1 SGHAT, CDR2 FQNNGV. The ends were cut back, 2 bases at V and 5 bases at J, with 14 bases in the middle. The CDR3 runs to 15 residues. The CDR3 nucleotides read TGTGCCAGCAGCTTAAAGACTCCCGAGGGAGATACGCAGTATTTT. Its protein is CASSLKTPEGDTQYF.